The 19 T cell receptor beta chains reported below all come from one sample, sequenced in a study of T-cell reconstitution after alpha-beta-depleted transplantation in children. Preparing the TCRbeta library involved the use of unique molecular identifiers. TCRdb passed the PCR reads through MiXCR, listing each CDR3 protein once. This table holds 530,000 or so distinct CDR3 sequences, around 27% found once. The sample in question was PBMCs, obtained before TCRalphabeta/CD19-depleted stem cell transplant. All receptors derive from a boy under two years old with Wiskott-Aldrich syndrome, due to receive a stem cell transplant.

The rearrangement links TRBV10-3 to TRBJ2-7; perhaps TRBD1 as D (6 bases). Deletions cut 4 bases from V and 4 bases from J, with 20 bases between. CDR3 length: 16 amino acids. Germline V lookup: CDR1 ENHRY, CDR2 SYGVKD. The CDR3 region has the DNA TGTGCCATCAGTGGAGGGGGAGACAGGCTTATATACGAGCAGTACTTC. Its protein is CAISGGGDRLIYEQYF.

The rearrangement joins TRBV27 to TRBJ2-7; 11 nucleotides agree with TRBD2. Trimming took 6 bases from V and 3 from J; bases not matched to a gene: 7. The CDR3 runs 15 residues. Germline CDR1 MNHEY, CDR2 SMNVEV (reference sequence). CDR3 in amino acids: CASRRLAGGLYEQYF. CDR3 nucleotide sequence: TGTGCCAGCAGGAGGCTAGCGGGAGGCCTCTACGAGCAGTACTTC.

The chain combines TRBV7-9 with TRBJ1-4, with unresolved D. Trimming cost V 0 bases and J 10 bases, with 9 bases left between them. The CDR3 length is 13 residues. From germline, CDR1 is SEHNR and CDR2 FQNEAQ (reference sequence). The CDR3 DNA follows: TGTGCCAGCAGCTTAGCTGGATCCGCAAAACTGTTTTTT. It encodes CASSLAGSAKLFF.

This chain joins TRBV6-4 and TRBJ2-1, with 9 bases identical to TRBD2. The CDR3 is made up of 16 amino acids. Germline values: CDR1 MRHNA, CDR2 SNTAGT. Trimming took 5 bases from V and 6 from J; bases not matched to a gene: 11. In DNA form, the CDR3 reads TGTGCCAGCAGTCCTGAATTAGCGGGAGTCTCCAATGAGCAGTTCTTC. As protein: CASSPELAGVSNEQFF.

The chain couples TRBV5-1 to TRBJ2-7; perhaps TRBD1 as D (5 bases). The CDR3 has 15 residues. Trimming left V 1 base short and J 0 bases short, with 11 bases between. Per the germline V gene, CDR1 is SGHRS and CDR2 is YFSETQ. Here the CDR3 DNA reads TGCGCCAGCAGCTTGAGGGCAGACAGCTCCTACGAGCAGTACTTC. Translated: CASSLRADSSYEQYF.

V usage is TRBV20-1 and J usage is TRBJ2-5, with 7 bases that match TRBD2. With V trimmed by 6 bases and J by 4 bases, 8 bases remained unmatched. The CDR3 totals 13 residues. Germline CDR1 reads DFQATT; CDR2 reads SNEGSKA (reference sequence). Written as DNA, the CDR3 is TGCAGTGCACGAGAGCGGGGTCGAGAGACCCAGTACTTC. It translates to CSARERGRETQYF.

This clonotype was observed a handful of times. This rearrangement joins TRBV5-8 to TRBJ1-2; D not certain. The V gene lost 1 base and the J gene lost 3 bases, with 10 bases spanning the gap. The CDR3 has 14 residues. Germline loops: CDR1 SGHTS, CDR2 YDEGEE. CDR3: CASSLFIVDYGYTF. DNA for the CDR3: TGTGCCAGCAGCTTGTTTATAGTTGACTATGGCTACACCTTC.

This clonotype showed up just a few times. The chain links TRBV20-1 to TRBJ2-3; D is perhaps TRBD1 or TRBD2 (5 bases each). The CDR3 has 18 residues. V was shortened by 6 bases and J by 1 base, with 26 bases between the two germline ends. CDR1 and CDR2 from the germline V gene are DFQATT and SNEGSKA (reference sequence). CDR3 sequence (DNA): TGCAGTGCACCGAAGGGTAGACCTAGTTGGGACCGCACAGATACGCAGTATTTT. This gives the protein CSAPKGRPSWDRTDTQYF.

The chain has TRBV6-1 and TRBJ1-1; D is perhaps TRBD1 (5 bases). The CDR3 is made up of 17 amino acids. Per germline, CDR1 MNHNS and CDR2 SASEGT. V lost 3 bases and J 1 base, leaving 18 bases between the germline ends. CDR3 in DNA: TGTGCCAGCAGTGATTCAAGAGGGACCGGACCGAACACTGAAGCTTTCTTT. Protein sequence: CASSDSRGTGPNTEAFF.

This chain links TRBV5-1 with TRBJ2-2; D call uncertain. Per the germline V gene, CDR1 is SGHRS and CDR2 is YFSETQ. This CDR3 is built from 14 residues. V dropped 2 bases and J dropped 8 bases, with 13 bases sitting between them. CDR3 loop: CASSFPETTGELFF. In DNA, the CDR3 is TGCGCCAGCAGCTTCCCCGAGACCACGGGGGAGCTGTTTTTT.

The chain employs TRBV5-5 and TRBJ2-1, with TRBD1 identical over 12 bases. The V gene's germline CDR1 is SGHKS and CDR2 YYEKEE (reference sequence). The junction had 18 bases not matched to a gene; V was cut back by 5 bases and J by 9 bases. The CDR3 sequence is 18 residues long. The CDR3 protein is CASRAGTGGWREVGEQFF. The CDR3 nucleotides read TGTGCCAGCAGAGCCGGGACAGGGGGCTGGCGGGAGGTCGGTGAGCAGTTCTTC.

This clonotype was recorded a few times. This sequence joins TRBV21-1 and TRBJ2-5; no check of the table's D call, TRBD2, against the DNA was made. TRBV21-1 is tagged as a pseudogene. The CDR3 has 19 residues. CDR3 amino acids: CASSSQERSGTRGQETQYF. The CDR3 region has the DNA TGTGCCAGCAGCTCCCAAGAGCGGTCCGGGACTAGGGGACAAGAGACCCAGTACTTC.

The chain is built from TRBV4-2 and TRBJ2-7; the D gene is possibly TRBD1 (6 bases). CDR1 is LGHNA and CDR2 is YNFKEQ in the germline V gene. Trimming shortened V by 1 base and J by 5 bases, and 15 bases separated the two germline ends. The CDR3 is 15 residues long. The CDR3 loop reads CASSQVRQAPDEQYF. The CDR3 nucleotides are TGTGCCAGCAGCCAAGTACGACAGGCTCCCGACGAGCAGTACTTC.

The DNA for the CDR3 is TGCGCCAGCAGCTTGGGGCAGACAACTAATGAAAAACTGTTTTTT. Protein product: CASSLGQTTNEKLFF. The V call is TRBV5-1, the J call TRBJ1-4, with D unclear. Trimming cost V 0 bases and J 0 bases, with 6 bases left between them. The CDR3 covers 15 residues. Looked up from germline, CDR1 is SGHRS and CDR2 is YFSETQ.

The V gene is TRBV9, the J gene TRBJ2-1; D assignment may be TRBD1 or TRBD2 (6 bases each). This CDR3 is 14 amino acids long. The germline V and J ends were trimmed by 4 bases and 9 bases, with 17 bases remaining between them. Per the germline V gene, CDR1 is SGDLS and CDR2 is YYNGEE. DNA of the CDR3: TGTGCCAGCAGCCCCGAATATGAGGGGGGTGAGCAGTTCTTC. This translates into CASSPEYEGGEQFF.

V usage is TRBV20-1 and J usage is TRBJ2-2; D tentatively fits TRBD1 or TRBD2 (5 bases each). Germline CDR1 DFQATT, CDR2 SNEGSKA (reference sequence). This CDR3 comprises 14 residues. Trimming shortened V by 3 bases and J by 0 bases, and 8 bases separated the two germline ends. The CDR3 loop is CSASLGANTGELFF. The CDR3, as DNA: TGCAGTGCTAGCTTGGGGGCGAACACCGGGGAGCTGTTTTTT.

This rearrangement joins TRBV20-1 to TRBJ2-1; possible D gene TRBD2, 5 bases. Trimming removed 7 bases at V and 6 bases at J, with 13 bases between. Germline V CDR1 and CDR2: DFQATT, SNEGSKA (reference sequence). The CDR3 loop spans 12 amino acids. CDR3 in DNA: TGCAGTGGAGGGCCGAGTGGCAATGAGCAGTTCTTC. Protein sequence: CSGGPSGNEQFF.

This clonotype was counted a few times. The CDR3 DNA follows: TGTGCCAGCAGTTACGCAGGGATGGACACTGAAGCTTTCTTT. This translates into CASSYAGMDTEAFF. This rearrangement joins TRBV27 to TRBJ1-1, with a possible D match to TRBD1 (5 bases). The V end was cut by 4 bases, the J end by 3 bases, with 12 bases between. In germline, CDR1 is MNHEY, CDR2 SMNVEV (reference sequence). CDR3 length: 14 residues.

This rearrangement joins TRBV6-1 to TRBJ1-1; 7 positions agree with TRBD1. This CDR3 comprises 14 residues. Germline V gene lookup returns CDR1 MNHNS and CDR2 SASEGT. The junction had 3 bases not matched to a gene; V was cut back by 4 bases and J by 1 base. CDR3 sequence reads: CASSATGANTEAFF. In DNA form, the CDR3 reads TGTGCCAGCAGTGCCACAGGGGCGAACACTGAAGCTTTCTTT.